This is a list of T cell receptor beta chains from one sample in a study of cytomegalovirus exposure and HLA in healthy donors. The assay was immunoSEQ multiplex PCR, and TCRdb's table has in-frame clones only and misses some. Found here are around 150,000 clones, less than 80% of them singletons; the top ten hold approximately 2%. Input material: PBMCs. These receptor sequences come from a man in his forties in good health and CMV-seronegative. Both conserved end residues are part of each CDR3. D genes are given only for firm matches. Expanded clones get a size class; other rows say once, few or many, or leave the size out.

cdr3_length	v_call	j_call	clone_size	d_call	cdr3_aa	cdr3_nt
15	TRBV13	TRBJ2-7	.	TRBD2	CASSSRGRGSYEQYF	TGTGCCAGCAGCTCCCGCGGGAGAGGTTCATACGAGCAGTACTTC
18	TRBV7-9	TRBJ2-7	few	TRBD1	CASSSRTGWGFEPYEQYF	TGTGCCAGCAGCAGCCGGACAGGGTGGGGATTTGAGCCCTACGAGCAGTACTTC
15	TRBV5-6	TRBJ2-5	.	TRBD1	CASSLMGQGGETQYF	TGTGCCAGCAGCTTGATGGGACAGGGGGGTGAGACCCAGTACTTC
15	TRBV21-1	TRBJ1-5	.	.	CASSSSRDRDQPQHF	TGTGCCAGCAGCTCATCCCGGGACAGGGATCAGCCCCAGCATTTT
13	TRBV5-1	TRBJ2-2	.	.	CASSLYRSGELFF	TGCGCCAGCAGCTTGTACAGGTCCGGGGAGCTGTTTTTT
14	TRBV29-1	TRBJ2-2	few	.	CSAPRGSTTGELFF	TGCAGCGCCCCCCGGGGTTCTACGACCGGGGAGCTGTTTTTT
15	TRBV4-3	TRBJ2-7	.	TRBD1	CASSRGTGGRNEQYF	TGCGCCAGCAGCCGCGGGACAGGAGGGAGGAACGAGCAGTACTTC
16	TRBV7-2	TRBJ2-7	.	TRBD2	CASSLWGGAGGREQYF	TGTGCCAGCAGCTTGTGGGGAGGGGCGGGAGGGCGCGAGCAGTACTTC
16	TRBV4-2	TRBJ2-1	.	.	CASSQAGPRSYNEQFF	TGTGCCAGCAGCCAAGCGGGTCCCAGAAGCTACAATGAGCAGTTCTTC
14	TRBV28	TRBJ2-7	.	.	CASSTSPVSYEQYF	TGTGCCAGCAGTACTTCCCCCGTCTCCTACGAGCAGTACTTC
9	TRBV10-1	TRBJ2-1	.	.	CASRDEQFF	TGCGCCAGCCGCGATGAGCAGTTCTTC
14	TRBV4-1	TRBJ2-5	.	.	CARTRDKRKETQYF	TGCGCCAGGACCCGGGACAAACGAAAAGAGACCCAGTACTTC
14	TRBV5-1	TRBJ2-7	.	TRBD1	CASSSSGGAYEQYF	TGCGCCAGCAGCAGCTCAGGGGGCGCCTACGAGCAGTACTTC
14	TRBV28	TRBJ1-5	.	.	CASSLVTGNQPQHF	TGTGCCAGCAGTTTGGTAACAGGCAATCAGCCCCAGCATTTT
15	TRBV28	TRBJ2-7	once	TRBD2	CASSYGTSGSYEQYF	TGTGCCAGCAGTTACGGGACTAGCGGGAGCTACGAGCAGTACTTC
16	TRBV19	TRBJ2-5	.	TRBD2	CASSSGREGPRETQYF	TGTGCCAGTAGTTCGGGGCGGGAGGGCCCCAGGGAGACCCAGTACTTC
13	TRBV27	TRBJ1-1	.	.	CASSYTANTEAFF	TGTGCCAGCAGCTATACAGCGAACACTGAAGCTTTCTTT
13	TRBV2	TRBJ2-7	few	TRBD1	CASTGTGTYEQYF	TGTGCCAGCACCGGGACAGGGACCTACGAGCAGTACTTC
15	TRBV7-6	TRBJ2-1	.	TRBD2	CASSSPGTRGNEQFF	TGTGCCAGCAGCTCCCCGGGGACTAGGGGCAATGAGCAGTTCTTC
15	TRBV25-1	TRBJ2-1	.	TRBD2	CASSEWASGGNEQFF	TGTGCCAGCAGTGAATGGGCTAGCGGTGGCAATGAGCAGTTCTTC
14	TRBV7-7	TRBJ1-2	.	.	CASSRGGGAQGYTF	TGTGCTAGCAGCCGGGGGGGCGGGGCTCAGGGCTACACCTTC
16	TRBV6-5	TRBJ2-5	.	TRBD1	CASSYEGQGLQETQYF	TGTGCCAGCAGTTACGAGGGACAGGGACTCCAAGAGACCCAGTACTTC
16	TRBV7-8	TRBJ2-1	.	.	CASELSARSSYNEQFF	TGTGCCAGCGAGCTAAGCGCTAGAAGCTCCTACAATGAGCAGTTCTTC
16	TRBV19	TRBJ2-7	.	TRBD1	CASSELPGTGDYEQYF	TGTGCCAGTAGTGAGCTTCCCGGGACAGGGGACTACGAGCAGTACTTC
15	TRBV4-1	TRBJ1-3	.	.	CASSQALASGNTIYF	TGCGCCAGCAGCCAAGCCTTGGCCTCTGGAAACACCATATATTTT
14	TRBV6-1	TRBJ2-3	once	.	CASTPGLATDTQYF	TGTGCCAGCACCCCCGGACTCGCCACAGATACGCAGTATTTT
13	TRBV4-1	TRBJ2-1	.	TRBD2	CASSQAGGNEQFF	TGCGCCAGCAGCCAAGCGGGGGGCAATGAGCAGTTCTTC